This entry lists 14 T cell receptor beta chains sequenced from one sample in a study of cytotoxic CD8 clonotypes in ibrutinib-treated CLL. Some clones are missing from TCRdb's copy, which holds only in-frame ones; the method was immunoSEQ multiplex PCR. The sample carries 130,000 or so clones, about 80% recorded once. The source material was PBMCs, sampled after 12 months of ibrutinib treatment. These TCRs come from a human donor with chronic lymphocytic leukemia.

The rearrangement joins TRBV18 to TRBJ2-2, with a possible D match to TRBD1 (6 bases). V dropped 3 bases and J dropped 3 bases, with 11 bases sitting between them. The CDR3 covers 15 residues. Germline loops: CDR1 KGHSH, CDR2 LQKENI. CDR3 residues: CASSPSTGHTGELFF. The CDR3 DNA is TGTGCCAGCTCACCCTCGACAGGTCACACCGGGGAGCTGTTTTTT.

The CDR3 sequence is CASRRGPGNTEAFF. The CDR3 nucleotides are TGTGCCAGCAGACGGGGGCCTGGGAACACTGAAGCTTTCTTT. This chain connects TRBV5-4 to TRBJ1-1, with TRBD1 as a possible D gene (6 bases). Trimming shortened V by 5 bases and J by 1 base, and 12 bases separated the two germline ends. Germline-derived CDR1 and CDR2 are SGHNT and YYREEE (reference sequence). The length of the CDR3 is 14 residues.

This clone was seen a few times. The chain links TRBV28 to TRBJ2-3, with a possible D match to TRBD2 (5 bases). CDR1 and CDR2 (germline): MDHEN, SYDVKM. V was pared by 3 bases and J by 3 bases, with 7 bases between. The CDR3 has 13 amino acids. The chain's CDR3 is CASSLLATDTQYF. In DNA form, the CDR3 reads TGTGCCAGCAGTTTGTTAGCGACAGATACGCAGTATTTT.

The DNA of the CDR3 is TGTGCCAGCAGCTTAGAGGGTCTAGCGGGCACAGATACGCAGTATTTT. Amino acid sequence: CASSLEGLAGTDTQYF. The V gene is TRBV11-2, the J gene TRBJ2-3; 7 nucleotides match TRBD2. The ends lost 0 bases at V and 1 base at J; junction bases unmatched: 4. CDR3 length: 16 amino acids. Germline-derived CDR1 and CDR2 are SGHAT and FQNNGV.

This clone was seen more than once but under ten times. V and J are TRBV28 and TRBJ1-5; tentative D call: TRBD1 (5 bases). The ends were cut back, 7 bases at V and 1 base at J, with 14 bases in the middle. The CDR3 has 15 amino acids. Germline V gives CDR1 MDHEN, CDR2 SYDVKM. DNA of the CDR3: TGTGCCAGCAAGGGTCACAGGACCAGCAATCAGCCCCAGCATTTT. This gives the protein CASKGHRTSNQPQHF.

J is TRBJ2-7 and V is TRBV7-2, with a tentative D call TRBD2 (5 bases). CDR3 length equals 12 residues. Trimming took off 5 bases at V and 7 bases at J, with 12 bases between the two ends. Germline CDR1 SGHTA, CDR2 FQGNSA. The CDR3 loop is CASSPHPGEQYF. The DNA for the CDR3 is TGTGCCAGCAGCCCCCATCCGGGGGAGCAGTACTTC.

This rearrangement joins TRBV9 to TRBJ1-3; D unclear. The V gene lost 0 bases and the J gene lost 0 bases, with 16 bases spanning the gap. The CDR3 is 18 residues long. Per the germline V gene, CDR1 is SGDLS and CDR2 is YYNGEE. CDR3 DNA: TGTGCCAGCAGCGTAGGGGCAGGCTATGGAACCTCTGGAAACACCATATATTTT. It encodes CASSVGAGYGTSGNTIYF.

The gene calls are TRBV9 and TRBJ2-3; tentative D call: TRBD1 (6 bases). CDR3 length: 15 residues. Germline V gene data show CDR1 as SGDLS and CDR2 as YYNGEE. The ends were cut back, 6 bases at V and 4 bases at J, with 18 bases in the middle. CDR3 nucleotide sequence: TGTGCCAGCAATCAAGGCCAGGGGATCCCAGATACGCAGTATTTT. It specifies CASNQGQGIPDTQYF. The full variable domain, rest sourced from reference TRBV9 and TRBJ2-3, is DSGVTQTPKHLITATGQRVTLRCSPRSGDLSVYWYQQSLDQGLQFLIQYYNGEERAKGNILERFSAQQFPDLHSELNLSSLELGDSALYFCASNQGQGIPDTQYFGPGTRLTVL.

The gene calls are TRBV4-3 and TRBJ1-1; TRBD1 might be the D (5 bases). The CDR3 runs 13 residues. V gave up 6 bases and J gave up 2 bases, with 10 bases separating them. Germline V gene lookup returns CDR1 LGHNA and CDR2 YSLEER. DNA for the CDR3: TGCGCCAGCAGTCTGACAGTAAACACTGAAGCTTTCTTT. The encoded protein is CASSLTVNTEAFF.

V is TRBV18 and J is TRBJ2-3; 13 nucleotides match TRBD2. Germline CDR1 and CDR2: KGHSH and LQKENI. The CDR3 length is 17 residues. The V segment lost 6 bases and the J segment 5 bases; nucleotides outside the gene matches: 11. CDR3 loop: CASSLRTSGSFGDTQYF. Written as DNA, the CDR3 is TGTGCCAGCTCTCTCCGGACTAGCGGGAGTTTCGGAGATACGCAGTATTTT.

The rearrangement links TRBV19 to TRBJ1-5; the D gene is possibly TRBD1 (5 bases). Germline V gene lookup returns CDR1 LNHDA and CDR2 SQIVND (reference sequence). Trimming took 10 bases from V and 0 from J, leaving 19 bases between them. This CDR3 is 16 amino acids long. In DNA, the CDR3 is TGTGCCACTTCGGTCAGGGCCCAGACTAGCAATCAGCCCCAGCATTTT. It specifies CATSVRAQTSNQPQHF. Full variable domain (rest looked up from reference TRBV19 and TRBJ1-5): DGGITQSPKYLFRKEGQNVTLSCEQNLNHDAMYWYRQDPGQGLRLIYYSQIVNDFQKGDIAEGYSVSREKKESFPLTVTSAQKNPTAFYLCATSVRAQTSNQPQHFGDGTRLSIL.

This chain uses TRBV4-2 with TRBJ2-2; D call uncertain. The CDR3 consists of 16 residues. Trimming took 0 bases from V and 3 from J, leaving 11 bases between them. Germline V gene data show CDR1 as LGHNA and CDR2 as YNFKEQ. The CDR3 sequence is CASSQEPGPYTGELFF. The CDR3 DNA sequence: TGTGCCAGCAGCCAAGAACCGGGTCCTTACACCGGGGAGCTGTTTTTT.

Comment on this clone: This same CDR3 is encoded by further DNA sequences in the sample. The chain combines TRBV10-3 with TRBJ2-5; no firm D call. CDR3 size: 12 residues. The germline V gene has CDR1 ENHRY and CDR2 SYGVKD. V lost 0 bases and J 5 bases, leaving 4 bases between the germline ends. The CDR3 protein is CAISESEETQYF. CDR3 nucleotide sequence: TGTGCCATCAGTGAGTCGGAGGAGACCCAGTACTTC.

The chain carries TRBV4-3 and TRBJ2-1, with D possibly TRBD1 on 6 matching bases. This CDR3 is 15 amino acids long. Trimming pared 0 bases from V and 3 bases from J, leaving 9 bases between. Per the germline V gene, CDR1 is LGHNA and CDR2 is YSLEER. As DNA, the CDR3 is TGCGCCAGCAGCCAAGACGAGGACAGCTACAATGAGCAGTTCTTC. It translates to CASSQDEDSYNEQFF.